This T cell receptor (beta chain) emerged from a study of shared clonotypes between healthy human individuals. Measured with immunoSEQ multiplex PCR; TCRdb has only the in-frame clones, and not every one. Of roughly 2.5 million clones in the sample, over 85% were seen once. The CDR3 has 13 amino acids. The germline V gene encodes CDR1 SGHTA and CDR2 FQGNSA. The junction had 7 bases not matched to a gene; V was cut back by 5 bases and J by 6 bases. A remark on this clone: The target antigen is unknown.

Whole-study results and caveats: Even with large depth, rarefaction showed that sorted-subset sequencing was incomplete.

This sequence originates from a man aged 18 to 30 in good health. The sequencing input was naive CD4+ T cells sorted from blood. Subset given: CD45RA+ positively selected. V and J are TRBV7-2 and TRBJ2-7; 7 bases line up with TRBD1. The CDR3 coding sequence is TGTGCCAGCAGCCCCGAACAGGGGTTCGAGCAGTACTTC. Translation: CASSPEQGFEQYF.